What follows is one T cell receptor (beta chain) and its context. Its specificity is unknown. This entry is derived from a study of T cell responses to AZD1222 COVID-19 vaccine. Generated by immunoSEQ multiplex PCR, the TCRdb table keeps only in-frame clones and is missing some. The profile shows roughly 150,000 clones, 91% of them singletons. Trimming shortened V by 3 bases and J by 7 bases, and 10 bases separated the two germline ends. The CDR3 spans 13 residues. Germline-derived CDR1 and CDR2 are SGHTA and FQGTGA. Whole-study results and caveats: Spike regions recognized by vaccine-associated CD4 TCRs spanned the protein, led by 160-218 and 743-854.

Sequenced material: peripheral blood, taken on day 0 of AZD1222 vaccination. The chain links TRBV7-3 to TRBJ2-1; D is unresolved. The TCR was taken from an adult in good health. The CDR3 bases are TGTGCCAGCAGCTTGCTAAGCTCAAATGAGCAGTTCTTC. It translates to CASSLLSSNEQFF.